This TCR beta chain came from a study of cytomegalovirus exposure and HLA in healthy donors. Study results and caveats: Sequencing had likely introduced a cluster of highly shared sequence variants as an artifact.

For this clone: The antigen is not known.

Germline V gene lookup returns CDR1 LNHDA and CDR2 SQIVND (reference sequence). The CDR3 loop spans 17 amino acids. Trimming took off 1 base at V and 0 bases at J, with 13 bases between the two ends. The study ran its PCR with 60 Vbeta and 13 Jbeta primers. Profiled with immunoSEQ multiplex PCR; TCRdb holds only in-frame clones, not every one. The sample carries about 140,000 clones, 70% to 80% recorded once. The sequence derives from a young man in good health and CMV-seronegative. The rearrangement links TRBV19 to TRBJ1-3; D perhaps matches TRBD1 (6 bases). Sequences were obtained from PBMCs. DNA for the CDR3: TGTGCCAGTAGTATAGGGACAGTATTGGACTCTGGAAACACCATATATTTT. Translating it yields CASSIGTVLDSGNTIYF.